This is a list of T cell receptor beta chains from one sample in a study of blood T cell repertoires in COVID-19. Profiling relied on immunoSEQ multiplex PCR, and the TCRdb table lists in-frame clones only, not all of them. The repertoire includes about 150,000 clones, roughly four fifths of them detected once, and roughly 15% sits in the top ten. The specimen sequenced was peripheral blood. Receptors originate from a human donor with acute or convalescent COVID-19. The donor label of this sample is uncertain. Both conserved end residues are part of each CDR3. D genes are given only for firm matches. Part of the rows lack a size; the others show once, few, many or a class for expanded clones.

abundance: NA
len: 14
d_gene: TRBD1
v_gene: TRBV18
j_gene: TRBJ1-4
CDR3aa: CASSEGTEGEKLFF
CDR3nt: TGTGCCAGCTCGGAGGGGACAGAAGGTGAAAAACTGTTTTTT

abundance: NA
len: 12
d_gene: NA
v_gene: TRBV5-1
j_gene: TRBJ2-7
CDR3aa: CASSSGAYEQYF
CDR3nt: TGCGCCAGCAGTTCCGGGGCCTACGAGCAGTACTTC

abundance: NA
len: 15
d_gene: TRBD2
v_gene: TRBV7-2
j_gene: TRBJ2-1
CDR3aa: CASSSLGGSDNEQFF
CDR3nt: TGTGCCAGCAGCTCCCTGGGGGGGAGCGACAATGAGCAGTTCTTC

abundance: NA
len: 15
d_gene: TRBD1
v_gene: TRBV5-1
j_gene: TRBJ1-1
CDR3aa: CASSLSQGASTEAFF
CDR3nt: TGCGCCAGCAGCTTGTCGCAGGGGGCAAGTACTGAAGCTTTCTTT

abundance: few
len: 11
d_gene: NA
v_gene: TRBV2
j_gene: TRBJ1-1
CDR3aa: CASKEVTEAFF
CDR3nt: TGTGCCAGCAAGGAGGTCACTGAAGCTTTCTTT

abundance: NA
len: 13
d_gene: NA
v_gene: TRBV6-5
j_gene: TRBJ2-5
CDR3aa: CASSTAGPETQYF
CDR3nt: TGTGCCAGCAGTACGGCGGGGCCAGAGACCCAGTACTTC

abundance: NA
len: 15
d_gene: TRBD1
v_gene: TRBV30
j_gene: TRBJ1-5
CDR3aa: CAWSKGTGRIQPQHF
CDR3nt: TGTGCCTGGAGCAAAGGGACAGGGCGGATTCAGCCCCAGCATTTT

abundance: NA
len: 14
d_gene: TRBD1
v_gene: TRBV5-1
j_gene: TRBJ2-1
CDR3aa: CASSLGTGPNEQFF
CDR3nt: TGCGCCAGCAGCTTGGGGACAGGGCCCAATGAGCAGTTCTTC

abundance: NA
len: 14
d_gene: TRBD1
v_gene: TRBV18
j_gene: TRBJ1-3
CDR3aa: CASQGDRGGNTIYF
CDR3nt: TGTGCCAGCCAGGGGGACAGAGGTGGAAACACCATATATTTT

abundance: NA
len: 14
d_gene: NA
v_gene: TRBV9
j_gene: TRBJ1-4
CDR3aa: CASSVGGLGEKLFF
CDR3nt: TGTGCCAGCAGCGTAGGGGGACTCGGTGAAAAACTGTTTTTT

abundance: NA
len: 13
d_gene: NA
v_gene: TRBV3-1/TRBV3-2
j_gene: TRBJ1-1
CDR3aa: CASSQGWGTEAFF
CDR3nt: TGTGCCAGCAGTCAGGGGTGGGGCACTGAAGCTTTCTTT

abundance: once
len: 15
d_gene: TRBD1
v_gene: TRBV6-1
j_gene: TRBJ2-7
CDR3aa: CASSDPPGGNYEQYF
CDR3nt: TGTGCCAGCAGTGACCCGCCAGGGGGCAACTACGAGCAGTACTTC

abundance: NA
len: 15
d_gene: NA
v_gene: TRBV6-5
j_gene: TRBJ2-5
CDR3aa: CASSLSSGSQETQYF
CDR3nt: TGTGCCAGCAGTTTGAGTAGCGGATCTCAAGAGACCCAGTACTTC

abundance: NA
len: 13
d_gene: NA
v_gene: TRBV2
j_gene: TRBJ2-2
CDR3aa: CASSTGNTGELFF
CDR3nt: TGTGCCAGCAGTACAGGGAACACCGGGGAGCTGTTTTTT

abundance: NA
len: 14
d_gene: TRBD1
v_gene: TRBV19
j_gene: TRBJ1-1
CDR3aa: CARPGTGDRTEAFF
CDR3nt: TGTGCCAGGCCCGGGACAGGGGATAGAACTGAAGCTTTCTTT

abundance: NA
len: 19
d_gene: NA
v_gene: TRBV19
j_gene: TRBJ2-6
CDR3aa: CASTHNRGLKSSGANVLTF
CDR3nt: TGTGCCAGTACCCATAACCGGGGTCTTAAGAGCTCTGGGGCCAACGTCCTGACTTTC

abundance: NA
len: 11
d_gene: NA
v_gene: TRBV5-1
j_gene: TRBJ1-2
CDR3aa: CASSYTGYYTF
CDR3nt: TGCGCCAGCAGCTATACAGGGTACTACACCTTC

abundance: NA
len: 13
d_gene: NA
v_gene: TRBV14
j_gene: TRBJ2-4
CDR3aa: CASSQGRVNIQYF
CDR3nt: TGTGCCAGCAGCCAAGGAAGAGTGAACATTCAGTACTTC

abundance: NA
len: 15
d_gene: TRBD1
v_gene: TRBV6-2/TRBV6-3
j_gene: TRBJ2-1
CDR3aa: CASSYDRGRMNEQFF
CDR3nt: TGTGCCAGCAGTTATGACAGGGGGCGAATGAATGAGCAGTTCTTC

abundance: NA
len: 14
d_gene: TRBD1
v_gene: TRBV5-1
j_gene: TRBJ1-2
CDR3aa: CASSTGTGGSGYTF
CDR3nt: TGCGCCAGCAGCACTGGGACAGGGGGCAGTGGCTACACCTTC

abundance: NA
len: 13
d_gene: NA
v_gene: TRBV11-2
j_gene: TRBJ1-1
CDR3aa: CASSHTVNTEAFF
CDR3nt: TGTGCCAGCAGCCATACAGTGAACACTGAAGCTTTCTTT

abundance: once
len: 13
d_gene: TRBD1
v_gene: TRBV6-6
j_gene: TRBJ2-5
CDR3aa: CASSPGGLKTQYF
CDR3nt: TGTGCCAGCAGTCCAGGGGGTCTGAAGACCCAGTACTTC

abundance: NA
len: 16
d_gene: NA
v_gene: TRBV5-1
j_gene: TRBJ1-2
CDR3aa: CASSPGTPVMGYGYTF
CDR3nt: TGCGCCAGCAGCCCAGGGACACCGGTGATGGGCTATGGCTACACCTTC

abundance: NA
len: 13
d_gene: NA
v_gene: TRBV7-9
j_gene: TRBJ1-6
CDR3aa: CASSLSWNSPLHF
CDR3nt: TGTGCCAGCAGCTTAAGCTGGAATTCACCCCTCCACTTT

abundance: NA
len: 13
d_gene: NA
v_gene: TRBV3-1/TRBV3-2
j_gene: TRBJ2-2
CDR3aa: CASSQLRAGELFF
CDR3nt: TGTGCCAGCAGCCAACTGCGGGCCGGGGAGCTGTTTTTT

abundance: NA
len: 17
d_gene: TRBD2
v_gene: TRBV7-9
j_gene: TRBJ2-6
CDR3aa: CASSPGGGRRWANVLTF
CDR3nt: TGTGCCAGCAGCCCCGGGGGGGGGCGGCGTTGGGCCAACGTCCTGACTTTC

abundance: NA
len: 15
d_gene: TRBD1
v_gene: TRBV6-5
j_gene: TRBJ1-6
CDR3aa: CASSFTGTANSPLHF
CDR3nt: TGTGCCAGCAGTTTCACCGGGACAGCAAATTCACCCCTCCACTTT

abundance: NA
len: 14
d_gene: NA
v_gene: TRBV5-5
j_gene: TRBJ2-7
CDR3aa: CASSSQGEVYEQYF
CDR3nt: TGTGCCAGCAGCTCACAGGGAGAGGTCTACGAGCAGTACTTC